This T cell receptor beta chain was identified in a study of blood T cells in healthy people across ages. Whole-study results and caveats: As age increased, TCR beta diversity per million T cells fell in a roughly linear fashion.

Using a J-beta primer mix together with a sample-barcoded 5' primer, a second PCR was run for 7 to 11 cycles. A single record per CDR3 protein comes from TCRdb applying MiXCR to the 5' RACE reads. Of over 950,000 distinct CDR3 sequences in the sample, roughly two fifths were seen once. Researchers isolated at least 6.5 million PBMCs per sample. There were at least 5.5 micrograms of total RNA extracted from every sample. This clonotype was counted only a few times. The antigen is unknown. Sample: blood. The sequence was obtained from a young man in good health.

CDR3 sequence reads: CASSFAGPTDTQYF. The DNA of the CDR3 is TGTGCCAGCTCCTTCGCGGGACCCACAGATACGCAGTATTTT. The gene calls are TRBV9 and TRBJ2-3, with TRBD2 as a possible D gene (6 bases). Between the trimmed V and J ends, which lost 7 bases and 2 bases, there was a span of 14 bases. The CDR3 runs to 14 residues. CDR1 SGDLS and CDR2 YYNGEE come from the germline V gene.